A single sample gave rise to the 12 T cell receptor beta chains below, sequenced in a study of blood T cells in healthy people across ages. A second PCR, run for 7 to 11 cycles, used a sample-barcoded 5' primer plus a J-beta primer mix. TCRdb re-called the 5' RACE reads with MiXCR, one entry per CDR3 protein. The table lists over 600,000 distinct CDR3 sequences, around three fifths of them singletons. The sample taken for sequencing was blood. The receptor set was obtained from a man aged 40-55 years in good health.

This CDR3 is CASSVVARDARETQYF. The CDR3 region has the DNA TGTGCCAGCAGCGTAGTGGCACGGGATGCGAGAGAGACCCAGTACTTC. The rearrangement links TRBV9 to TRBJ2-5; perhaps TRBD2 as D (5 bases). CDR1 and CDR2 from the germline V gene are SGDLS and YYNGEE. Trimming stripped 0 bases from V and 4 bases from J, with 16 bases between. The CDR3 runs 16 residues.

The rearrangement joins TRBV5-5 to TRBJ2-4, with TRBD2 as a possible D gene (5 bases). Trimming removed 4 bases at V and 1 base at J, with 24 bases between. This CDR3 comprises 19 residues. The germline CDR1 and CDR2 sequences are SGHKS and YYEKEE (reference sequence). In nucleotides, the CDR3 is TGTGCCAGCAGCCCCCGGGAATCCACACGACGGGTGGCCAAAAACATTCAGTACTTC. Amino acids: CASSPRESTRRVAKNIQYF.

This clonotype was picked up many times. The J gene is TRBJ2-7, the V gene TRBV27; D remains unclear. TRBJ2-5 matches the DNA end more closely, so the J call is doubtful. Germline V CDR1 and CDR2: MNHEY, SMNVEV (reference sequence). This CDR3 contains 13 residues. DNA of the CDR3: TGTGCCAGCAGTTTATACCTTGGGGAGACCCAGTACTTC. Its protein product is CASSLYLGETQYF.

The chain couples TRBV11-2 to TRBJ2-1, with no clear D. CDR3 length: 15 residues. The germline V gene encodes CDR1 SGHAT and CDR2 FQNNGV. V shed 2 bases and J shed 1 base, with 9 bases lying between them. In DNA, the CDR3 is TGTGCCAGCAGCTTACGTCCAGGTTCCTACAATGAGCAGTTCTTC. It translates to CASSLRPGSYNEQFF.

The count of this clonotype is one. The germline gene is not matched at one end of the junction; a read error may be the cause. This chain joins TRBV3-1 and TRBJ1-2; a possible D gene is TRBD1 (5 bases). Per the germline V gene, CDR1 is LGHDT and CDR2 is YNNKEL (reference sequence). There are 18 residues in the CDR3. CDR3 in DNA: TGCGCCAGCAGCCAAGAAGGTATAGGGGCCCCTCCGGTCGGTGGCTACACCTTC. As protein: CASSQEGIGAPPVGGYTF.

Note on this clonotype: At one end the junction does not follow the germline gene, possibly because of a read error. V is TRBV5-1 and J is TRBJ2-7; 9 bases match TRBD1. Germline V gives CDR1 SGHRS, CDR2 YFSETQ. The CDR3 runs 16 residues. The CDR3 DNA is TGCGCCAGCGGCTTGGAACCGGGACAGGGAAGTAACGAGCAGTACTTC. It codes for CASGLEPGQGSNEQYF.

This chain links TRBV3-1 with TRBJ1-2, with D uncertain. The ends were cut back, 6 bases at V and 5 bases at J, with 13 bases in the middle. This CDR3 has 13 residues. The germline CDR1 and CDR2 sequences are LGHDT and YNNKEL (reference sequence). The CDR3 spells CASRRRADYGYTF. CDR3 nucleotides: TGTGCCAGCAGAAGAAGGGCTGATTATGGCTACACCTTC.

The rearrangement joins TRBV6-6 to TRBJ2-2; a weak D match, TRBD1 (6 bases). This CDR3 is 15 amino acids long. V lost 5 bases and J 5 bases, leaving 15 bases between the germline ends. Germline-derived CDR1 and CDR2 are MNHNY and SVGAGI (reference sequence). The CDR3 bases are TGTGCCAGCAGTCGACGACAGGCTGATACCGGGGAGCTGTTTTTT. It yields the protein CASSRRQADTGELFF.

The gene calls are TRBV5-1 and TRBJ2-5; D might be TRBD1 or TRBD2, each matching 7 bases. Deletions cut 4 bases from V and 11 bases from J, with 21 bases between. Germline assignment: CDR1 SGHRS and CDR2 YFSETQ. The CDR3 contains 14 residues. CDR3 in amino acids: CASSQGGGSREQYF. The CDR3 DNA follows: TGCGCCAGCAGCCAGGGAGGGGGCTCCAGAGAGCAGTACTTC.

Remarks on this clonotype: The junction departs from the called germline gene at one end, perhaps through a read error. The V gene is TRBV12-3 or TRBV12-4, the J gene TRBJ2-3; maybe TRBD2 (5 bases). The CDR3 loop spans 14 amino acids. As DNA, the CDR3 is TGTGCCAGCAGTTTATACAGCGGCACAGATGCGCAGTATTTT. Translating gives CASSLYSGTDAQYF.

V and J are TRBV14 and TRBJ2-6, with D hard to call. Germline V gene data show CDR1 as SGHDN and CDR2 as FVKESK. The length of the CDR3 is 16 residues. V lost 4 bases and J 0 bases, leaving 10 bases between the germline ends. This CDR3 is CASSPFGVSGANVLTF. The CDR3 DNA sequence: TGTGCCAGCAGCCCTTTTGGGGTCTCTGGGGCCAACGTCCTGACTTTC.

The gene calls are TRBV2 and TRBJ1-6; 7 nucleotides match TRBD1. Germline V gene sequence: CDR1 SNHLY, CDR2 FYNNEI. This CDR3 has 15 amino acids. The V gene end was trimmed by 6 bases and the J gene end by 7 bases; junction bases not matched to a gene: 9. The CDR3 spells CASRTGRVNNSPLHF. In DNA form, the CDR3 reads TGTGCCAGCAGGACAGGGAGGGTTAACAATTCACCCCTCCACTTT.